This T cell receptor beta chain was sequenced for a study of T cell responses to AZD1222 COVID-19 vaccine. The CDR3 sequence is 13 residues long. Germline V CDR1 and CDR2: MGHRA, YSYEKL. V was trimmed by 0 bases and J by 11 bases, leaving 13 bases between them. Profiled with immunoSEQ multiplex PCR; TCRdb holds only in-frame clones, not every one. In the table there are some 130,000 clones, about 93% of which are singletons. Timing groups of about 4 and about 12 weeks for second doses were pooled. This clonotype was obtained from an adult who received the AZD1222 COVID-19 vaccine. The chain combines TRBV4-1 with TRBJ1-1; tentatively, D is TRBD1 (5 bases). The sample here was peripheral blood, taken 28 days after the second AZD1222 dose. In DNA form, the CDR3 reads TGCGCCAGCAGCCAAGAGTTGGGGCGGGGGGCTTTCTTT. Translating gives CASSQELGRGAFF.